This T cell receptor (beta chain) was captured by sequencing in a study of OX40 agonist ivuxolimab in advanced cancers. Study information: Administration of intravenous ivuxolimab to patients occurred every 2 weeks at 0.01 to 10 mg/kg. Subjects had a mean age of roughly 57 years, with a range of roughly 20 to 79; more than 75% were male. Three partial responders included one hepatocellular carcinoma patient and two cutaneous melanoma patients.

Method: immunoSEQ multiplex PCR; TCRdb's copy keeps in-frame clones and lacks some. The table has about 80,000 clones, approximately 95% seen once; the top ten hold 9.5% to 12%. Germline CDR1 KGHSY, CDR2 FQNENV. Trimming removed 7 bases at V and 1 base at J, with 9 bases between. The CDR3 runs 13 residues. This clone was seen only once. The source of this sequence is an adult with an advanced solid tumor such as melanoma, head and neck, liver or kidney cancer. The material sequenced was CD4+ or CD8+ T cells sorted from blood, taken in a trial of the OX40 agonist ivuxolimab. The rearrangement uses TRBV16 and TRBJ2-3; D not certain. CDR3 amino acids: CASTLMGTDTQYF. DNA for the CDR3: TGTGCCAGCACCCTTATGGGCACAGATACGCAGTATTTT.